This T cell receptor beta chain was documented in a study of T cell responses to AZD1222 COVID-19 vaccine. Study results and caveats: With two AZD1222 doses given, Spike-specific TCR breadth and depth both rose. Donor demographics were predominantly white British with a female majority; clonal diversity may be underestimated. Repertoire samples came only from after the peak T cell response. At study baseline, merely a handful of AZD1222 recipients were seropositive.

In regard to this clone: The antigen is unknown.

The V gene's germline CDR1 is MNHEY and CDR2 SMNVEV (reference sequence). V lost 4 bases and J 3 bases, leaving 10 bases between the germline ends. The CDR3 is 14 residues long. This table comes from immunoSEQ multiplex PCR, and its TCRdb copy is limited to in-frame clones, with some not included. This table has 150,000 or so clones, roughly nine tenths appearing once. The clonotype originates from an adult in good health. Specimen: peripheral blood, collected on day 0 of AZD1222 vaccination. The chain links TRBV27 to TRBJ1-5, with D possibly being TRBD1 (6 bases). CDR3 DNA sequence: TGTGCCAGCAGTTCACAGGGAAACAATCAGCCCCAGCATTTT. This sequence encodes CASSSQGNNQPQHF.